Sequencing of this T cell receptor (beta chain) was carried out in a study of shared clonotypes between healthy human individuals. On the study more broadly: Ranging from 18 to 49 in age, donors were a couple of women and three men. The study used three CD4 naive, three CD4 memory, two CD8 naive and one CD8 memory plate per donor. Findings and caveats of the study: Sequencing depth was expected to influence donor clonotype sharing.

Points on this clone: The antigen is undetermined.

The method was immunoSEQ multiplex PCR; TCRdb's version includes in-frame clones alone and lacks a portion of them. The sample lists some 2.1 million clones, 85% to 95% seen once, with 0.1% to 0.15% in the top ten. The germline V gene encodes CDR1 SGHRS and CDR2 YFSETQ. V shed 0 bases and J 3 bases; nucleotides not matched to a gene: 2. CDR3 length equals 15 residues. The sequencing sample was made of naive CD4+ T cells sorted from blood. As to subset: CD45RA+ positively selected. The TCR comes from a man between 18 and 35 years old in good health. The V and J genes are TRBV5-1 and TRBJ2-2; 7 nucleotides line up with TRBD2. The chain's CDR3 is CASSLEGRDTGELFF. In nucleotides, the CDR3 is TGCGCCAGCAGCTTGGAAGGGAGGGACACCGGGGAGCTGTTTTTT.